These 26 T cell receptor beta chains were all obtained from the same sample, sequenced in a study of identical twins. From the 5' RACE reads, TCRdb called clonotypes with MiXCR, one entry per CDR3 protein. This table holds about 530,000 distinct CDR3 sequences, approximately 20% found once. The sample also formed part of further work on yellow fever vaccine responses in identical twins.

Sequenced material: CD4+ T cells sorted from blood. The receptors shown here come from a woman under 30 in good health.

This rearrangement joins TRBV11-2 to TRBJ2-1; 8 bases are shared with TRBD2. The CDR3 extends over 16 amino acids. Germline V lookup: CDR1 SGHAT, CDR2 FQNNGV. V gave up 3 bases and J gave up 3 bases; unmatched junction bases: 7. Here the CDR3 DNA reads TGTGCCAGCAGCTTGGGCGGGGGGTTCTACTACAATGAGCAGTTCTTC. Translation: CASSLGGGFYYNEQFF.

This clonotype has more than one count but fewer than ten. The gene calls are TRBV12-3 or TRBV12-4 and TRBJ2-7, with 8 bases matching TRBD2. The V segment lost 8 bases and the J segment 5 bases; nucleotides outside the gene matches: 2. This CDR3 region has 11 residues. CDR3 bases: TGTGCCAGCGGACTAGCAAACGAGCAGTACTTC. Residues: CASGLANEQYF.

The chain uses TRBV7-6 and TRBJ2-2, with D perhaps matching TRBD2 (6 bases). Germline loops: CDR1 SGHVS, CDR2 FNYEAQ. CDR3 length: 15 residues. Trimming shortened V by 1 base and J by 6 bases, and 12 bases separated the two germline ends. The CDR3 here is CASSLGLALSGELFF. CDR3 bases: TGTGCCAGCAGCTTAGGGCTAGCGTTATCCGGGGAGCTGTTTTTT.

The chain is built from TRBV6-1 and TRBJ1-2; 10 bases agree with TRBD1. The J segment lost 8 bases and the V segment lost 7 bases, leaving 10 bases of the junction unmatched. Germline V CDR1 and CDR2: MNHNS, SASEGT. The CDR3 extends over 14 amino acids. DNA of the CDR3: TGTGCCAGCACCTTGGGACAGGGGCAATTAGGCTACACCTTC. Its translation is CASTLGQGQLGYTF.

CDR3 residues: CASSPLGHSNQPQHF. DNA for the CDR3: TGCGCCAGCAGCCCGCTAGGACATAGCAATCAGCCCCAGCATTTT. The chain links TRBV4-1 to TRBJ1-5; possibly TRBD1 for D (5 bases). CDR1 and CDR2 (germline): MGHRA, YSYEKL. The CDR3 runs to 15 residues. V lost 4 bases, J lost 0 bases, and 10 bases lay in between.

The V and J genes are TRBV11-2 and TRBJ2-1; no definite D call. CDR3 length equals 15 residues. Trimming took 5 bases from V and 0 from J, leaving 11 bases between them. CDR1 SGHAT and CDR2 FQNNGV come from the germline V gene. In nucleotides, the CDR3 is TGTGCCAGCAGCCAAACTTCGGTCTCCTACAATGAGCAGTTCTTC. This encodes CASSQTSVSYNEQFF.

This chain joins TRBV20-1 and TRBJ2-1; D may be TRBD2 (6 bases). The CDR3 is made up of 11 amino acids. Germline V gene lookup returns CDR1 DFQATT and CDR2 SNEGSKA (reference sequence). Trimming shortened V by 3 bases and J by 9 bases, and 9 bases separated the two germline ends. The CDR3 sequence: CSASPEGEQFF. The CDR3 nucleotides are TGCAGTGCTAGTCCGGAGGGTGAGCAGTTCTTC.

CDR3 in amino acids: CASSKTGQGLYGYTF. CDR3 nucleotide sequence: TGTGCCAGTAGTAAGACCGGACAGGGGCTCTATGGCTACACCTTC. The rearrangement links TRBV19 to TRBJ1-2; 9 nucleotides align to TRBD1. This CDR3 has 15 residues. V gave up 4 bases and J gave up 4 bases; unmatched junction bases: 7. Germline assignment: CDR1 LNHDA and CDR2 SQIVND (reference sequence).

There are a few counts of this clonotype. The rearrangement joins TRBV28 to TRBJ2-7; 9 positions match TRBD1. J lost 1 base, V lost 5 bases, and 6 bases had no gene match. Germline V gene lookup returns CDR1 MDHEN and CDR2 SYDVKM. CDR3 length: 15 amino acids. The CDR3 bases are TGTGCCAGCAGTCCACAGGGGGCAGGGTCCTACGAGCAGTACGTC. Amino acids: CASSPQGAGSYEQYV.

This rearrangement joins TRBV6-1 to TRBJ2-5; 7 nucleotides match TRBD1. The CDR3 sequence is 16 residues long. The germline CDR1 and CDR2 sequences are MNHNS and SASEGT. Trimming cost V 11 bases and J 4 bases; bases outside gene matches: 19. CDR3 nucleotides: TGTGCCCTCCAGCGCGCGCCCGGAAGGGGGCGAGAGACCCAGTACTTC. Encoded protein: CALQRAPGRGRETQYF.

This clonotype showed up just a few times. CDR3: CASSFAASGDTDTQYF. In DNA form, the CDR3 reads TGTGCCAGCAGCTTCGCGGCTAGCGGGGACACAGATACGCAGTATTTT. This chain connects TRBV5-8 to TRBJ2-3, with TRBD2 matching over 9 bases. Germline-derived CDR1 and CDR2 are SGHTS and YDEGEE. This CDR3 is built from 16 residues. V shed 2 bases and J 2 bases; nucleotides not matched to a gene: 6.

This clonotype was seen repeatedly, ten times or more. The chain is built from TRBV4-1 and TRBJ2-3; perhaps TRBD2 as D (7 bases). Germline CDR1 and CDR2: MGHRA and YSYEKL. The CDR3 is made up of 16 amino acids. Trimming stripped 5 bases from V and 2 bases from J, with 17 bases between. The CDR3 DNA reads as TGCGCCAGCAGCGAAGGGAGGGGGGGAGCCACAGATACGCAGTATTTT. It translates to CASSEGRGGATDTQYF.

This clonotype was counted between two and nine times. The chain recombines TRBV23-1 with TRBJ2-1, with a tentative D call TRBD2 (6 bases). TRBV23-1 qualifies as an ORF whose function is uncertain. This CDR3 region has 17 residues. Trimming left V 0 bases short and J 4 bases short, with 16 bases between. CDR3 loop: CASSQSGGSPPYNEQFF. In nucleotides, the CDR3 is TGCGCCAGCAGTCAATCGGGGGGAAGTCCCCCATACAATGAGCAGTTCTTC.

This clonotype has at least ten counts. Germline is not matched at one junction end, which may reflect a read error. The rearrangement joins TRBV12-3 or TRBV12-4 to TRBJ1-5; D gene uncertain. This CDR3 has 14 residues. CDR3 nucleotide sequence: TGTGCCAGCAGCTTAGAACGGAATCGGCAGCCCCAGCATTTT. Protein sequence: CASSLERNRQPQHF.

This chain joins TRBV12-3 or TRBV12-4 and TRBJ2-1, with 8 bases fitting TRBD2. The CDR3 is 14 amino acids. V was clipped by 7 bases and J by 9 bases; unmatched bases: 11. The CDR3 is CASTRLGAGGEQFF. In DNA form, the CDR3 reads TGTGCCAGCACCCGGTTGGGCGCGGGGGGTGAGCAGTTCTTC.

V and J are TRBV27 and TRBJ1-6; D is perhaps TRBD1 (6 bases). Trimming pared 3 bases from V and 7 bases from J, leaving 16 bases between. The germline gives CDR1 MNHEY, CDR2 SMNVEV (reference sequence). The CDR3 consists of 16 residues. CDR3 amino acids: CASSLWAGQLNSPLHF. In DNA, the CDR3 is TGTGCCAGCAGTTTGTGGGCCGGACAGCTAAATTCACCCCTCCACTTT.

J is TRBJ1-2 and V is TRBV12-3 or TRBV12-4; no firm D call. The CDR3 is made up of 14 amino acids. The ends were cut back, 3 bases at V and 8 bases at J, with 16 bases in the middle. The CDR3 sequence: CASSFPGSLGGYTF. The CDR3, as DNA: TGTGCCAGCAGTTTTCCGGGCAGCCTCGGGGGCTACACCTTC.

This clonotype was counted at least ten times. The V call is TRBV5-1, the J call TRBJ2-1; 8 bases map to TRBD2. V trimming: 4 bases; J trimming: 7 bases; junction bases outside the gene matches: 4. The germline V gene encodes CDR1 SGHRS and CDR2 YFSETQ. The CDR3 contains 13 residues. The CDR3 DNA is TGCGCCAGCAGCGAGGGACTAGTTAATGAGCAGTTCTTC. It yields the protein CASSEGLVNEQFF. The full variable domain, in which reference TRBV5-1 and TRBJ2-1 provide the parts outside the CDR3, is KAGVTQTPRYLIKTRGQQVTLSCSPISGHRSVSWYQQTPGQGLQFLFEYFSETQRNKGNFPGRFSGRQFSNSRSEMNVSTLELGDSALYLCASSEGLVNEQFFGPGTRLTVL.

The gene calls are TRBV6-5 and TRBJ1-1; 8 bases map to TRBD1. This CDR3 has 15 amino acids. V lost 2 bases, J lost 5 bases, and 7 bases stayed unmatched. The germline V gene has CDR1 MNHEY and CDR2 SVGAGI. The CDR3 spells CASSYPRTGWTEAFF. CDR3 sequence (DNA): TGTGCCAGCAGTTACCCCCGGACAGGGTGGACTGAAGCTTTCTTT.

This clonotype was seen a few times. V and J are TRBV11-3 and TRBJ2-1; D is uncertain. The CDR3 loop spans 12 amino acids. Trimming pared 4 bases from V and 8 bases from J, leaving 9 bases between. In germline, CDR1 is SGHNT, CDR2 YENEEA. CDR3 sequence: CASSSSEHEQFF. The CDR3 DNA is TGTGCCAGCAGCTCCAGCGAGCATGAGCAGTTCTTC. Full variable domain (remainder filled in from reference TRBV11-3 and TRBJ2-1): EAGVVQSPRYKIIEKKQPVAFWCNPISGHNTLYWYLQNLGQGPELLIRYENEEAVDDSQLPKDRFSAERLKGVDSTLKIQPAELGDSAVYLCASSSSEHEQFFGPGTRLTVL.

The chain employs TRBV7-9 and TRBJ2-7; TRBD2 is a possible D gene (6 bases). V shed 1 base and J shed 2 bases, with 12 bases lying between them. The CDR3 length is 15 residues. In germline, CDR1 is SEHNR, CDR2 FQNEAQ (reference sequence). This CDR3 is CASSLGVAATYEQYF. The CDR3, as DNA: TGTGCCAGCAGCTTAGGAGTAGCGGCAACCTACGAGCAGTACTTC.

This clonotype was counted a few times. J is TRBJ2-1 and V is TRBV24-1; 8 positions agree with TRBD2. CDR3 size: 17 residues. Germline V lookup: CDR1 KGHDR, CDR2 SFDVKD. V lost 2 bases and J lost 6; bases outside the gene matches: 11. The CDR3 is CATSDSRGGLLSNEQFF. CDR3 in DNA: TGTGCCACCAGTGATTCCCGGGGGGGACTATTATCCAATGAGCAGTTCTTC.

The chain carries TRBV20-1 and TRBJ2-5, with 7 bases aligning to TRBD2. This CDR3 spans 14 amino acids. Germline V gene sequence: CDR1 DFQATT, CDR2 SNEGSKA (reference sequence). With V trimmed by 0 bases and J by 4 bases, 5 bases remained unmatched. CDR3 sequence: CSARDQGGLETQYF. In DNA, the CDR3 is TGCAGTGCTAGAGATCAGGGAGGGTTAGAGACCCAGTACTTC.

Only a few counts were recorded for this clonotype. CDR3 coding DNA: TGTGCCAGTGGAAGCGCGCGGAACAAAGAGACCCAGTACTTC. Translating gives CASGSARNKETQYF. The chain links TRBV6-1 to TRBJ2-5; D is ambiguous. The V end lost 9 bases, the J end lost 3 bases, and 17 bases lay between the germline ends. Germline assignment: CDR1 MNHNS and CDR2 SASEGT. The CDR3 contains 14 residues.

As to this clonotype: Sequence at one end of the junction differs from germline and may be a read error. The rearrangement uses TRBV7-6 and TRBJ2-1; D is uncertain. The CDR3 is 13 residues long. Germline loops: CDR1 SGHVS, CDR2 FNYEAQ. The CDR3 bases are TGTGCCAGCAGCTTAGTTTCCTCCAATGAGCAGTTCTTC. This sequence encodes CASSLVSSNEQFF.

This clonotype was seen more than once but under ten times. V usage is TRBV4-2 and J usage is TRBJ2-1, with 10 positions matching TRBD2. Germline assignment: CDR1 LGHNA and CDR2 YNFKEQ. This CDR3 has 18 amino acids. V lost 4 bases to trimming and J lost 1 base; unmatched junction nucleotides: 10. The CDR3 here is CASSPDTLAGESYNEQFF. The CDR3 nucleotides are TGTGCCAGCAGCCCGGATACTCTAGCGGGAGAATCCTACAATGAGCAGTTCTTC.